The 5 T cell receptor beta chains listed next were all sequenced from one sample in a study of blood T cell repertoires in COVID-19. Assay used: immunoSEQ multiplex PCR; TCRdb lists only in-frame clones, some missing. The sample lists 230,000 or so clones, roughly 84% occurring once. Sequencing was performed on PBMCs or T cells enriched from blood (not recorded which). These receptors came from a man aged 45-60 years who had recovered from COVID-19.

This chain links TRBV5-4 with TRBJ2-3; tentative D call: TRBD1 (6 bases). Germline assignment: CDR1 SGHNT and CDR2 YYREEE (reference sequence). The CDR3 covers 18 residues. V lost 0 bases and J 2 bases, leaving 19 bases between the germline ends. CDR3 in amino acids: CASSLEVVVTGTTDTQYF. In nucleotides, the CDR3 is TGTGCCAGCAGCTTGGAGGTTGTTGTGACAGGTACCACAGATACGCAGTATTTT. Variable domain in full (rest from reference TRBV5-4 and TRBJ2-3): ETGVTQSPTHLIKTRGQQVTLRCSSQSGHNTVSWYQQALGQGPQFIFQYYREEENGRGNFPPRFSGLQFPNYSSELNVNALELDDSALYLCASSLEVVVTGTTDTQYFGPGTRLTVL.

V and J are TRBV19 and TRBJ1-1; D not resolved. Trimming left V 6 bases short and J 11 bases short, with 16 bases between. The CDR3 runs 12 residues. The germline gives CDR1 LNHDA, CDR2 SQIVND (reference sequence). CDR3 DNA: TGTGCCAGTAGGAACGTTGGTGTTGAGGCTTTCTTT. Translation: CASRNVGVEAFF.

Written as DNA, the CDR3 is TGTGCCACCAGTGATACGAACACGGGGGTCTCCTACAATGAGCAGTTCTTC. Translated: CATSDTNTGVSYNEQFF. V and J are TRBV24-1 and TRBJ2-1, with D perhaps matching TRBD2 (6 bases). In germline, CDR1 is KGHDR, CDR2 SFDVKD. This CDR3 is 17 amino acids long. The V end was cut by 3 bases, the J end by 0 bases, with 14 bases between.

The CDR3: CASSGDLGGTDTQYF. The CDR3 nucleotides are TGTGCCAGCAGCGGGGACTTGGGGGGTACAGATACGCAGTATTTT. The V and J genes are TRBV7-9 and TRBJ2-3; D might be TRBD2 (6 bases). The ends were cut back, 5 bases at V and 3 bases at J, with 15 bases in the middle. The CDR3 loop spans 15 amino acids. CDR1 and CDR2 (germline): SEHNR, FQNEAQ (reference sequence).

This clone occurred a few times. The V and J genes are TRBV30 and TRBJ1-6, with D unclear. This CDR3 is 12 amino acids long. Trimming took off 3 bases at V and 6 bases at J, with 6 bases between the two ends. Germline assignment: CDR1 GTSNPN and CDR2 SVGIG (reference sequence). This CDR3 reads CAWRFSNSPLHF. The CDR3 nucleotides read TGTGCCTGGAGGTTTAGTAATTCACCCCTCCACTTT.